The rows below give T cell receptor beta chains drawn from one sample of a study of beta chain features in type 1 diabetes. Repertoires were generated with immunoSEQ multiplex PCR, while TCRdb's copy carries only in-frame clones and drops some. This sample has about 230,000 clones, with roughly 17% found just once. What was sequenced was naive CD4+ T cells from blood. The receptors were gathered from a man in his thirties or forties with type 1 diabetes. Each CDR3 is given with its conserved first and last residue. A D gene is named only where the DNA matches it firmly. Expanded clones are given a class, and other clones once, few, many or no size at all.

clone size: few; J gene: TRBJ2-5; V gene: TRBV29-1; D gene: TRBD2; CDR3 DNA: TGCAGCTGTGAGGTGGGACTAGCGGGAGGCAGAGAGACCCAGTACTTC; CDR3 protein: CSCEVGLAGGRETQYF
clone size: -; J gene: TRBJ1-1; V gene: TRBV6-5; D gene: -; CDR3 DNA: TGTGCCAGCAGCAGGGACAACCTGGCTGAAGCTTTCTTT; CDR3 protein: CASSRDNLAEAFF
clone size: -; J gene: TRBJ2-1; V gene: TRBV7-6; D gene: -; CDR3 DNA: TGTGCCAGCAGCGCAGGACCCACAGAGTACAATGAGCAGTTCTTC; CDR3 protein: CASSAGPTEYNEQFF
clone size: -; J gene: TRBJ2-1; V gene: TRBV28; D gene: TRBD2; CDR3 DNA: TGTGCCAGCAGCTCAGTAGCGGGACTCTCCTACAATGAGCAGTTCTTC; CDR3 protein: CASSSVAGLSYNEQFF
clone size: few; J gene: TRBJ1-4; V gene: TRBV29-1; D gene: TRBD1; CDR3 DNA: TGCAGCGTGGGTGACAGGGCTCATAATGAAAAACTGTTTTTT; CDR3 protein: CSVGDRAHNEKLFF
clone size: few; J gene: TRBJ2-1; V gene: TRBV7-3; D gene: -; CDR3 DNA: TGTGCCAGCAGCTTAAGGACACCGAGCTCCTACAATGAGCAGTTCTTC; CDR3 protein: CASSLRTPSSYNEQFF
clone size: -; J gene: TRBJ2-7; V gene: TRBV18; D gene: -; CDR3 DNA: TGTGCCAGCTCATCGGCACAGGCCTACGAGCAGTACTTC; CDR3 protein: CASSSAQAYEQYF
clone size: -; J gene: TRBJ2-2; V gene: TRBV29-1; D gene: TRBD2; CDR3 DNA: TGCAGCGTTGAAAGGGTAGCGGGAAAGAACACCGGGGAGCTGTTTTTT; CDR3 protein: CSVERVAGKNTGELFF
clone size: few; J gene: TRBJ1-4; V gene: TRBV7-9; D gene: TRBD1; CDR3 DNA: TGTGCCAGCAGCCGAACAGGGGGTCCCAATGAAAAACTGTTTTTT; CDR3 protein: CASSRTGGPNEKLFF
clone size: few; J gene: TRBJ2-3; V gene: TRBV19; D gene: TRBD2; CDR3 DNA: TGTGCCAGTAGTCCATGGACTAGCTGGTCAGATACGCAGTATTTT; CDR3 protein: CASSPWTSWSDTQYF
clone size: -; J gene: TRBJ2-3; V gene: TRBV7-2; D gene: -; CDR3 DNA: TGTGCCAGCAGCCTCGGGGTAGGCACAGATACGCAGTATTTT; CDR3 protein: CASSLGVGTDTQYF
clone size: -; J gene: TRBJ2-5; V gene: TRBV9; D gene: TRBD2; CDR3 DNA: TGTGCCAGCAGCGTAGTAGCGGGAGTGGAAGAGACCCAGTACTTC; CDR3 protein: CASSVVAGVEETQYF
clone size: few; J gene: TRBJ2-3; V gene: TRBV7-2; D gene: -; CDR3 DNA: TGTGCCAGCAGCCCTCTGGACAGACGGAGCACAGATACGCAGTATTTT; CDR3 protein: CASSPLDRRSTDTQYF
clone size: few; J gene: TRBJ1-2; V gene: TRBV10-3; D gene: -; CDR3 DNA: TGTGCCATCAGGGCCCTAGGGAGGGGCTACACCTTC; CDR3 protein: CAIRALGRGYTF
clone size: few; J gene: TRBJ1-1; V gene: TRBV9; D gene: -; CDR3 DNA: TGTGCCAGCAGCGTTGCAGTGAACACTGAAGCTTTCTTT; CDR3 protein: CASSVAVNTEAFF
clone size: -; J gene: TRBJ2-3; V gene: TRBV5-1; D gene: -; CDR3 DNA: TGCGCCAGCAGCTTGGTCCCGGGCACAGATACGCAGTATTTT; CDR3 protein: CASSLVPGTDTQYF
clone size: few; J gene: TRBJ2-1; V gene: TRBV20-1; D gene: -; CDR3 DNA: TGCAGTGCTGTCTACAATGAGCAGTTCTTC; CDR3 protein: CSAVYNEQFF